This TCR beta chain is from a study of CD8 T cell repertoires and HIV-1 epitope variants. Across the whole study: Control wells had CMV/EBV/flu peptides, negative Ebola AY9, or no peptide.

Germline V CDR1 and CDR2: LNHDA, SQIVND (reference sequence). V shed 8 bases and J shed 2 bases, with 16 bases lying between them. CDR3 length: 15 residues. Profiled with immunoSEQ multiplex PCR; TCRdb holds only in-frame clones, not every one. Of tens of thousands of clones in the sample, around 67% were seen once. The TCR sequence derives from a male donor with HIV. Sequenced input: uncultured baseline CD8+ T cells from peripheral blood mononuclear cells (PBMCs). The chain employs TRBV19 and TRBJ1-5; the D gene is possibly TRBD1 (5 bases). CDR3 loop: CASSTERGGNQPQHF. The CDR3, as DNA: TGTGCCAGTTCCACCGAAAGGGGCGGCAATCAGCCCCAGCATTTT.